What follows describes a single T cell receptor beta chain. Antigen: not known. The authors reverse transcribed all of the isolated RNA, so sequencing captured expressed TCRB transcripts. Only in-frame clones appear in the TCRdb table, and some are missing; sequencing was by immunoSEQ multiplex PCR. The sample lists fewer than 250,000 clones, approximately 70% seen once, with almost 0.055% in the top ten. Per donor, one heparinised blood draw averaged approximately 120 mL. Sorting that relied on CD45RO/CCR7/CD25/CD127/CD95/CD27 yielded CD4+ naive, central memory, regulatory and stem cell-like memory cells. The data originate from a study of beta chain features in type 1 diabetes. Findings of the study overall: Shorter TCRB CDR3s, moderately but significantly so, marked every one of the four CD4+ subsets in Type 1 diabetes patients.

The CDR3 is 16 amino acids. Germline loops: CDR1 GTSNPN, CDR2 SVGIG (reference sequence). Unmatched junction bases numbered 7, after V lost 0 bases and J lost 2 bases. What was sequenced was naive CD4+ T cells from blood. The chain carries TRBV30 and TRBJ2-5; 9 positions match TRBD2. This clonotype was sampled from a man aged 25 to 40 in good health. This CDR3 reads CAWSVGRLAGQETQYF. CDR3 in DNA: TGTGCCTGGAGTGTAGGTCGGCTAGCGGGGCAAGAGACCCAGTACTTC.